Below are 6 T cell receptor beta chains sequenced from a single sample in a study of blood T cells in healthy people across ages. For the second PCR, which ran for about 6 to 11 cycles, a sample-barcoded 5' primer and a J-beta primer mix were used. MiXCR, run by TCRdb on the 5' RACE reads, gives a single entry per CDR3 protein. The data hold 1.5 million to 2 million distinct CDR3 sequences, with roughly 50% observed a single time. Sequenced input: blood. The source is a woman aged 40 to 55 in good health.

The rearrangement links TRBV6-2 or TRBV6-3 to TRBJ2-4, with a possible D match to TRBD2 (6 bases). The CDR3 is made up of 12 amino acids. V was pared by 6 bases and J by 7 bases, with 10 bases between. CDR1 MNHEY and CDR2 SVGEGT come from the germline V gene. CDR3 region: CASRGRRNIQYF. CDR3 nucleotide sequence: TGTGCCAGCAGGGGGAGGCGGAACATTCAGTACTTC.

The table lists this clonotype with a few counts. The chain employs TRBV5-1 and TRBJ2-7; 11 nucleotides line up with TRBD2. CDR1 and CDR2 (germline): SGHRS, YFSETQ. Unmatched junction bases numbered 12, after V lost 1 base and J lost 3 bases. CDR3 length: 18 amino acids. The CDR3 protein is CASSLRSGGDARFYEQYF. The CDR3 DNA follows: TGCGCCAGCAGCTTGCGTAGCGGGGGGGACGCCCGATTCTACGAGCAGTACTTC. Drawing the rest from reference TRBV5-1 and TRBJ2-7, the complete variable domain is KAGVTQTPRYLIKTRGQQVTLSCSPISGHRSVSWYQQTPGQGLQFLFEYFSETQRNKGNFPGRFSGRQFSNSRSEMNVSTLELGDSALYLCASSLRSGGDARFYEQYFGPGTRLTVT.

V and J are TRBV25-1 and TRBJ1-5, with TRBD1 identical over 9 bases. This CDR3 comprises 15 residues. Germline CDR1 MGHDK, CDR2 SYGVNS. Trimming cost V 4 bases and J 7 bases; bases outside gene matches: 8. The CDR3 protein is CASSAPGQGDQPQHF. CDR3 coding DNA: TGTGCCAGCAGTGCCCCGGGACAGGGCGACCAGCCCCAGCATTTT.

Worth noting for this clonotype: The junction and the germline gene differ at one end; a read error may be behind it. In DNA form, the CDR3 reads TGTGCCAGCAGGATTACAGGGAATCGGCCCCAGCATTTT. This sequence encodes CASRITGNRPQHF. The chain joins TRBV12-3 or TRBV12-4 to TRBJ1-5, with D maybe TRBD1 (6 bases). CDR3 length: 13 amino acids.

As to this clonotype: At one end, the junction sequence differs from germline, possibly due to a read error. The rearrangement joins TRBV7-9 to TRBJ1-2; maybe TRBD1 (6 bases). Germline V gene lookup returns CDR1 SEHNR and CDR2 FQNEAQ (reference sequence). The CDR3 sequence is 13 residues long. The CDR3 region is CASSVALQGSYTF. The CDR3 coding sequence is TGTGCCAGCAGCGTAGCGCTACAGGGTAGCTACACCTTC.

The chain carries TRBV10-3 and TRBJ2-5, with D unclear. Per the germline V gene, CDR1 is ENHRY and CDR2 is SYGVKD. The CDR3 extends over 11 amino acids. Deletions cut 3 bases from V and 4 bases from J, with 3 bases between. The CDR3 DNA reads TGTGCCATCAGTGACTCAGAGACCCAGTACTTC. It codes for CAISDSETQYF.